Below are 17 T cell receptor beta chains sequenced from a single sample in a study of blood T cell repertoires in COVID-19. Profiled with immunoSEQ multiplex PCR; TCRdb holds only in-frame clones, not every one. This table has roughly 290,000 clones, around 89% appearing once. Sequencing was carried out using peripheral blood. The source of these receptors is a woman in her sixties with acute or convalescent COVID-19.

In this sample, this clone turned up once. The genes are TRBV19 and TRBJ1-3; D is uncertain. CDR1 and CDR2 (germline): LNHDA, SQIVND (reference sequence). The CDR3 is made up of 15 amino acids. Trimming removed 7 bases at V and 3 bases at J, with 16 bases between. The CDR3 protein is CASMISGQRGNTIYF. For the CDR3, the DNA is TGTGCCAGTATGATCAGTGGGCAACGTGGAAACACCATATATTTT.

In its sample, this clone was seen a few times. CDR3 sequence: CASSVGPRPGSPYF. CDR3 in DNA: TGTGCCAGCAGCGTAGGCCCCCGGCCGGGGAGTCCGTATTTT. This chain links TRBV9 with TRBJ2-3, with D perhaps matching TRBD2 (5 bases). The CDR3 runs to 14 residues. Germline values: CDR1 SGDLS, CDR2 YYNGEE. Trimming left V 0 bases short and J 14 bases short, with 19 bases between. Complete variable domain (other parts from reference TRBV9 and TRBJ2-3): DSGVTQTPKHLITATGQRVTLRCSPRSGDLSVYWYQQSLDQGLQFLIQYYNGEERAKGNILERFSAQQFPDLHSELNLSSLELGDSALYFCASSVGPRPGSPYFGPGTRLTVL.

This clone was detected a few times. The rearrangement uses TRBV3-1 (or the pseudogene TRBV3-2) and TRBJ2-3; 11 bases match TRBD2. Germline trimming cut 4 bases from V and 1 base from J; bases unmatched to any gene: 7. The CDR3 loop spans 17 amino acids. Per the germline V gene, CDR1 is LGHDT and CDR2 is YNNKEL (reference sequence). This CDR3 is CASSPERGLAGTDTQYF. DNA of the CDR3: TGTGCCAGCAGCCCCGAAAGGGGACTAGCGGGCACAGATACGCAGTATTTT.

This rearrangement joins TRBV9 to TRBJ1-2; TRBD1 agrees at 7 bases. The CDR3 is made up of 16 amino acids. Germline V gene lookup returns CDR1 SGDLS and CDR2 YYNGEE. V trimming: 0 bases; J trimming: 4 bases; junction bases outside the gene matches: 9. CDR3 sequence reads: CASSVGAGGMSYGYTF. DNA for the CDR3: TGTGCCAGCAGCGTAGGGGCAGGGGGGATGAGCTATGGCTACACCTTC. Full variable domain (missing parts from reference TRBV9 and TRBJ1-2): DSGVTQTPKHLITATGQRVTLRCSPRSGDLSVYWYQQSLDQGLQFLIQYYNGEERAKGNILERFSAQQFPDLHSELNLSSLELGDSALYFCASSVGAGGMSYGYTFGSGTRLTVV.

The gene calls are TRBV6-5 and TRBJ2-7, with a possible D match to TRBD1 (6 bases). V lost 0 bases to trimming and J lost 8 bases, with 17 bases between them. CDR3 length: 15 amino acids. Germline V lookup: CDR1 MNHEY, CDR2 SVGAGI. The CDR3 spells CASSYSSQGNLQQYF. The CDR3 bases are TGTGCCAGCAGTTACTCGAGCCAGGGGAACTTGCAGCAGTACTTC.

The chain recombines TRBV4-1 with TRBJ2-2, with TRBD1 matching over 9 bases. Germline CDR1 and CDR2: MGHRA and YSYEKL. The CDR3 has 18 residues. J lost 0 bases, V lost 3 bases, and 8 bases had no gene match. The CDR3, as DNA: TGCGCCAGCAGCCATCGAACAGGGGGCTTCGCGAACACCGGGGAGCTGTTTTTT. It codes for CASSHRTGGFANTGELFF.

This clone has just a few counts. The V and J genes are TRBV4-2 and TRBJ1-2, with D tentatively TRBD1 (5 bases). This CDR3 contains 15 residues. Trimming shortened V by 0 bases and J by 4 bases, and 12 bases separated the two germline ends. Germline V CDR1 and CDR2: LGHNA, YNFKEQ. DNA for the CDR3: TGTGCCAGCAGCCAAGAGGCGGGGGTTAGCTATGGCTACACCTTC. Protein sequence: CASSQEAGVSYGYTF.

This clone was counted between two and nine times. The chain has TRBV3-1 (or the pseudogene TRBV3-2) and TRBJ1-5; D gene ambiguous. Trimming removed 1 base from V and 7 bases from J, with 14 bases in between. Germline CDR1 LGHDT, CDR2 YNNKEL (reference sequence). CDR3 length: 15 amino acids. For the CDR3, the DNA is TGTGCCAGCAGCCAAGGGCGTACGGCGGGACAGCCCCAGCATTTT. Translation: CASSQGRTAGQPQHF.

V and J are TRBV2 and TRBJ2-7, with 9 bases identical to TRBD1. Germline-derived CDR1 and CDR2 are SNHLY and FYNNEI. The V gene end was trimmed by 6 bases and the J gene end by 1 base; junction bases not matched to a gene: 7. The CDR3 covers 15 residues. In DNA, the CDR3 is TGTGCCAGCAGATCCGACAGGGGGAGATCCTACGAGCAGTACTTC. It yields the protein CASRSDRGRSYEQYF.

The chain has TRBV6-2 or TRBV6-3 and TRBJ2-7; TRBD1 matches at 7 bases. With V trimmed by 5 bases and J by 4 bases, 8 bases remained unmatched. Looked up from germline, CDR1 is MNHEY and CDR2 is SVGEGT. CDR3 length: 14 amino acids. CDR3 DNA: TGTGCCAGCAGTCGAACCGGGACAGAGTACGAGCAGTACTTC. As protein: CASSRTGTEYEQYF.

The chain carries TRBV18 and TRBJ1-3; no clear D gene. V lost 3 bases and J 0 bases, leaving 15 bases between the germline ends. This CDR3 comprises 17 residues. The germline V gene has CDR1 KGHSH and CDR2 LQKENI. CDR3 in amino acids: CASSPLWPLDSGNTIYF. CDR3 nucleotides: TGTGCCAGCTCACCGTTGTGGCCGCTCGACTCTGGAAACACCATATATTTT.

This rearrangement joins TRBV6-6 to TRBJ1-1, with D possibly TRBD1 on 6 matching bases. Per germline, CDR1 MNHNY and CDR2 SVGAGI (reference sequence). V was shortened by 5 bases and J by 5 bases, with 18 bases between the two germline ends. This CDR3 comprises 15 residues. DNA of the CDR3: TGTGCCAGCAGTCCCCAGGCGGGGGCAGGGACTGAAGCTTTCTTT. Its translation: CASSPQAGAGTEAFF.

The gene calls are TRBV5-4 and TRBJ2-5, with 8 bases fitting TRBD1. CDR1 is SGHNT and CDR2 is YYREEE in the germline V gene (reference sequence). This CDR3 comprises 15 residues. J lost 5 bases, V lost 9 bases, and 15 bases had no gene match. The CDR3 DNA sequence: TGTGCCATGACTCAGGGGGCTATGATCACTGAGACCCAGTACTTC. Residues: CAMTQGAMITETQYF.

This chain's CDR3 is CASSLGANSPLHF. In DNA, the CDR3 is TGTGCCAGCAGCTTAGGGGCCAATTCACCCCTCCACTTT. The J gene is TRBJ1-6, the V gene TRBV7-9, with D uncertain. Between the trimmed V and J ends, which lost 1 base and 7 bases, there was a span of 5 bases. In germline, CDR1 is SEHNR, CDR2 FQNEAQ (reference sequence). The CDR3 covers 13 residues.

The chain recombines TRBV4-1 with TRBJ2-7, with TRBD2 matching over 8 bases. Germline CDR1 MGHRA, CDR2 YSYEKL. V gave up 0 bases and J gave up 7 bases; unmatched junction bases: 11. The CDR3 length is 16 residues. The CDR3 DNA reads TGCGCCAGCAGCCAAGATAAGGGGAGCGGGAGTAGGGAGCAGTACTTC. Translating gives CASSQDKGSGSREQYF.

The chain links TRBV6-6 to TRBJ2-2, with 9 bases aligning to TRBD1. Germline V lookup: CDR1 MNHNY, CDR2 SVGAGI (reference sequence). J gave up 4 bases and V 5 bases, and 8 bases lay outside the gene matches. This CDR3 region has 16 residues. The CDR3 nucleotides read TGTGCCAGCAGTCGACAGGGGGGAATCGGCACCGGGGAGCTGTTTTTT. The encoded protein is CASSRQGGIGTGELFF.

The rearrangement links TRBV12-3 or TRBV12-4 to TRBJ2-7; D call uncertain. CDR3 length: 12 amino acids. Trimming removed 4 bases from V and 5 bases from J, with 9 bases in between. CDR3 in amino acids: CASSSIHHEQYF. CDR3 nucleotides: TGTGCCAGCAGTTCAATACACCACGAGCAGTACTTC.